Below, 16 T cell receptor beta chains from the same sample are listed, as sequenced in a study of blood T cell repertoires in COVID-19. Sequencing used immunoSEQ multiplex PCR; TCRdb keeps in-frame clones, though not all of them. The sample lists roughly 220,000 clones, 82% occurring once. The sequenced material came from peripheral blood. All receptors derive from a woman aged 80 or over with COVID-19, enrolled during active disease.

The chain has TRBV19 and TRBJ2-1, with TRBD2 identical over 10 bases. CDR1 and CDR2 (germline): LNHDA, SQIVND (reference sequence). V gave up 7 bases and J gave up 9 bases; unmatched junction bases: 18. This CDR3 spans 17 amino acids. The CDR3 reads CASTPAGGPERMVEQFF. The DNA for the CDR3 is TGTGCCAGTACTCCAGCGGGAGGGCCTGAACGAATGGTTGAGCAGTTCTTC.

The chain links TRBV10-3 to TRBJ2-2; 10 bases align to TRBD1. V lost 0 bases, J lost 6 bases, and 1 base stayed unmatched. Germline V gives CDR1 ENHRY, CDR2 SYGVKD. The CDR3 runs to 15 residues. CDR3 region: CAISESGTGAGELFF. CDR3 sequence (DNA): TGTGCCATCAGTGAGTCAGGGACAGGGGCCGGGGAGCTGTTTTTT.

The chain couples TRBV30 to TRBJ2-3, with D possibly matching TRBD1 (6 bases). V lost 5 bases and J 4 bases, leaving 13 bases between the germline ends. Looked up from germline, CDR1 is GTSNPN and CDR2 is SVGIG (reference sequence). The CDR3 consists of 13 residues. CDR3 protein: CAWGQGLADTQYF. As DNA, the CDR3 is TGTGCCTGGGGGCAGGGGTTGGCAGATACGCAGTATTTT.

The chain is built from TRBV18 and TRBJ2-2; TRBD1 agrees at 7 bases. With V trimmed by 3 bases and J by 1 base, 2 bases remained unmatched. The CDR3 sequence is 15 residues long. Per germline, CDR1 KGHSH and CDR2 LQKENI. The CDR3 DNA follows: TGTGCCAGCTCACCGGGACAGAAGAACACCGGGGAGCTGTTTTTT. Translation: CASSPGQKNTGELFF.

The chain combines TRBV5-1 with TRBJ2-1; D is undetermined. The CDR3 loop spans 15 amino acids. Trimming pared 0 bases from V and 6 bases from J, leaving 13 bases between. The germline CDR1 and CDR2 sequences are SGHRS and YFSETQ. DNA for the CDR3: TGCGCCAGCAGCTTGGTTCAGAAACCGGGCAATGAGCAGTTCTTC. Residues: CASSLVQKPGNEQFF. Together with reference TRBV5-1 and TRBJ2-1, the CDR3 gives the full variable domain: KAGVTQTPRYLIKTRGQQVTLSCSPISGHRSVSWYQQTPGQGLQFLFEYFSETQRNKGNFPGRFSGRQFSNSRSEMNVSTLELGDSALYLCASSLVQKPGNEQFFGPGTRLTVL.

This clone came up many times. The J gene is TRBJ1-1, the V gene TRBV7-9; perhaps TRBD1 as D (5 bases). Trimming shortened V by 0 bases and J by 4 bases, and 12 bases separated the two germline ends. The CDR3 runs 15 residues. Germline V gives CDR1 SEHNR, CDR2 FQNEAQ (reference sequence). The CDR3 sequence: CASSLAGGLVTEAFF. The CDR3 nucleotides are TGTGCCAGCAGCTTAGCGGGGGGGTTGGTCACTGAAGCTTTCTTT.

The J gene is TRBJ2-2, the V gene TRBV4-3, with 10 nucleotides matching TRBD2. V lost 1 base, J lost 1 base, and 9 bases stayed unmatched. The germline V gene encodes CDR1 LGHNA and CDR2 YSLEER. This CDR3 has 19 amino acids. The chain's CDR3 is CASSQGWLAGVGNTGELFF. The CDR3 DNA reads TGCGCCAGCAGCCAAGGATGGCTAGCGGGAGTCGGGAACACCGGGGAGCTGTTTTTT.

The rearrangement joins TRBV6-6 to TRBJ1-1; 8 bases are a match to TRBD1. J was trimmed by 1 base and V by 6 bases; bases with no gene match: 4. In germline, CDR1 is MNHNY, CDR2 SVGAGI (reference sequence). There are 14 residues in the CDR3. CDR3: CASRRRGQNTEAFF. The CDR3 bases are TGTGCCAGCAGGCGCAGGGGGCAGAACACTGAAGCTTTCTTT.

This clone has a single count. The genes are TRBV28 and TRBJ1-1; weak D call: TRBD1 (6 bases). Between the trimmed V and J ends, which lost 5 bases and 7 bases, there was a span of 14 bases. Germline values: CDR1 MDHEN, CDR2 SYDVKM. The CDR3 loop spans 13 amino acids. The CDR3 coding sequence is TGTGCCAGCAGTCATACCTTGGACAGTGAAGCTTTCTTT. It translates to CASSHTLDSEAFF.

The V call is TRBV7-2, the J call TRBJ2-5, with 9 bases lining up with TRBD1. Trimming removed 4 bases from V and 1 base from J; junction bases left unmatched: 10. There are 17 residues in the CDR3. CDR1 is SGHTA, CDR2 FQGNSA, per germline. CDR3 DNA sequence: TGTGCCAGCAGCTCCTATGCGAGACAGGGGGGCCAAGAGACCCAGTACTTC. Its protein product is CASSSYARQGGQETQYF.

J is TRBJ1-2 and V is TRBV5-1; no definite D call. This CDR3 contains 12 residues. V was clipped by 0 bases and J by 8 bases, with 8 bases between them. From germline, CDR1 is SGHRS and CDR2 YFSETQ. The CDR3: CASSLEVGGYTF. The CDR3 DNA reads TGCGCCAGCAGCTTGGAGGTCGGGGGCTACACCTTC.

V and J are TRBV5-1 and TRBJ2-5; weak D call: TRBD2 (6 bases). Germline V gene sequence: CDR1 SGHRS, CDR2 YFSETQ. V gave up 5 bases and J gave up 4 bases, with 18 bases separating them. This CDR3 region has 15 residues. Written as DNA, the CDR3 is TGCGCCAGCAGGGTAGGTGGAGCGGGCAGAGAGACCCAGTACTTC. This gives the protein CASRVGGAGRETQYF.

This sequence joins TRBV6-5 and TRBJ2-5; TRBD2 aligns across 7 bases. The trim removed 5 bases at V and 3 bases at J, leaving 9 bases unmatched. Germline CDR1 reads MNHEY; CDR2 reads SVGAGI. The CDR3 loop spans 15 amino acids. CDR3 loop: CASSTPGLPKETQYF. CDR3 DNA: TGTGCCAGCAGTACTCCGGGACTACCTAAAGAGACCCAGTACTTC.

The table lists this clone with a count of one. V is TRBV19 and J is TRBJ2-1; D is perhaps TRBD2 (5 bases). Germline lookup yields CDR1 LNHDA and CDR2 SQIVND (reference sequence). V was cut by 4 bases and J by 3 bases, with 10 bases left in between. The CDR3 has 14 amino acids. This CDR3 is CASSTPDFYNEQFF. CDR3 nucleotide sequence: TGTGCCAGTAGTACACCGGACTTCTACAATGAGCAGTTCTTC.

The rearrangement links TRBV7-9 to TRBJ1-4, with D unclear. Germline V gene data show CDR1 as SEHNR and CDR2 as FQNEAQ (reference sequence). The CDR3 consists of 14 residues. V lost 1 base and J lost 4, with 7 bases in between. The CDR3 reads CASSLDSFNEKLFF. The CDR3 DNA is TGTGCCAGCAGCTTAGACAGTTTTAATGAAAAACTGTTTTTT.

V and J are TRBV27 and TRBJ2-7, with D unresolved. Trimming left V 6 bases short and J 4 bases short, with 13 bases between. The CDR3 has 13 residues. The germline gives CDR1 MNHEY, CDR2 SMNVEV (reference sequence). The chain's CDR3 is CASRRQVLYEQYF. CDR3 sequence (DNA): TGTGCCAGCAGACGTCAGGTTCTTTACGAGCAGTACTTC.